This T cell receptor (beta chain) appears in the sequencing data of a study of CD8 T cells in ankylosing spondylitis. Study results and limitations: Reportedly, significant enrichment of disease-linked clones occurred in matched ankylosing spondylitis synovial fluid. A number of the motif variants had already been described in reactive arthritis synovial fluid and blood.

Trimming cost V 6 bases and J 5 bases; bases outside gene matches: 8. The CDR3 is 15 residues long. This clonotype was seen at least ten times. What it binds is not known. As the method for making TCR beta libraries, quantitative 5'-RACE with molecular barcodes was used. One entry per CDR3 protein, called by TCRdb with MiXCR from the 5' RACE reads. This table has about 44,000 distinct CDR3 sequences, about 10% appearing once. The J gene is TRBJ1-5, the V gene TRBV12-3 or TRBV12-4; 9 nucleotides match TRBD1. Sequenced: blood, either unsorted or a sorted T cell fraction (not recorded which). This TCR came from a male donor with ankylosing spondylitis or in good health (not recorded which). The CDR3 sequence is CASSPGQGRDQPQHF. CDR3 nucleotide sequence: TGTGCCAGCAGCCCCGGACAGGGGCGAGATCAGCCCCAGCATTTT.